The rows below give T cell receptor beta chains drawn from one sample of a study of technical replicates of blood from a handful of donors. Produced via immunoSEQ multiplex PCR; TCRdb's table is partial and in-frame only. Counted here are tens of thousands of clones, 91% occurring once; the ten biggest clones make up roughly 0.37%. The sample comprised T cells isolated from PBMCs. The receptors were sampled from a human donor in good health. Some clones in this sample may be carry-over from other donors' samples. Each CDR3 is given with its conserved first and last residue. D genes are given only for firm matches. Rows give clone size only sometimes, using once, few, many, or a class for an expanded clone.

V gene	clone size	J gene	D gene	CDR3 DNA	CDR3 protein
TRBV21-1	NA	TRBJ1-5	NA	TGTGCCAGCCCGGGGGTAGACTCCAACAGGGGTTTTAATGGGCCCCAGCATTTT	CASPGVDSNRGFNGPQHF
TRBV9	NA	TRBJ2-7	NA	TGTGCCAGCAGCGGCCGGGACCCGGGGGCCTACGAGCAGTACTTC	CASSGRDPGAYEQYF
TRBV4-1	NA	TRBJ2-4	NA	TGCGCCAGCAGCCAGGCCTGGGACACCTTAGCCAAAAACATTCAGTACTTC	CASSQAWDTLAKNIQYF
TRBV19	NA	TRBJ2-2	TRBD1	TGTGCCAGTGACGCCCGGGACAGAAACACCGGGGAGCTGTTTTTT	CASDARDRNTGELFF
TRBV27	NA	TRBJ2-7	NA	TGTGCCAGCAGTTTATCGAGGGCAGGAAGCTCCTACGAGCAGTACTTC	CASSLSRAGSSYEQYF
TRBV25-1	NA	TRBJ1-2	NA	TGTGCCAGCAGTGACCACAGGGTTCTCTCGGGGGGCTACACCTTC	CASSDHRVLSGGYTF
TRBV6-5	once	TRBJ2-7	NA	TGTGCCAGCAGTCGGCCCGGCGGGACCTACGAGCAGTACTTC	CASSRPGGTYEQYF
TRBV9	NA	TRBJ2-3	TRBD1	TGTGCCAGCAGCGTAGATGAGGGGGCATCGACAGATACGCAGTATTTT	CASSVDEGASTDTQYF
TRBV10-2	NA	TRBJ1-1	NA	TGCGCCAGCAGTACCACAGGGTACACTGAAGCTTTCTTT	CASSTTGYTEAFF
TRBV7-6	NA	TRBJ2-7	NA	TGTGCCAGCAGCCTGGACAGTTCCAAAGAAAGCTCCTACGAGCAGTACTTC	CASSLDSSKESSYEQYF
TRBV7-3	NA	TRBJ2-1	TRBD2	TGTGCCAGCAGCTTAACCGGGACTAGCGGGATAGATGAGCAGTTCTTC	CASSLTGTSGIDEQFF
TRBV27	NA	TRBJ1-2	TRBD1	TGTGCCAGCAGTCCTGGACAGGGGGCCTATGGCTACACCTTC	CASSPGQGAYGYTF
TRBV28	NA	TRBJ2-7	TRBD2	TGTGCCAGCAGTTGGGGACTAGCTTTGTGGGAGCAGTACTTC	CASSWGLALWEQYF
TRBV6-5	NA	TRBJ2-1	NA	TGTGCCAGCAGTTCTCCGACCAGGGGATCCTACAATGAGCAGTTCTTC	CASSSPTRGSYNEQFF
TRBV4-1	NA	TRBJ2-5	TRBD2	TGCGCCAGCAGCCTTTTAGCGGGAGGGGGAGAGACCCAGTACTTC	CASSLLAGGGETQYF
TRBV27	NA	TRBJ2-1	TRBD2	TGTGCCACCAACGCTAGCGGGAGAAGGAATGAGCAGTTCTTC	CATNASGRRNEQFF
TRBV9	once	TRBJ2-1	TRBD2	TGTGCCAGCAGCTTACTAGCGAGTTCCTACAATGAGCAGTTCTTC	CASSLLASSYNEQFF
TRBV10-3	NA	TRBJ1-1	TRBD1	TGTGCCATCAGTAATCCGGGACAGGGGACTGAAGCTTTCTTT	CAISNPGQGTEAFF
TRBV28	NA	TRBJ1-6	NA	TGTGCCAGCAGTTGGAGCGCGTCACCCCTCCACTTT	CASSWSASPLHF
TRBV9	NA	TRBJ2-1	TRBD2	TGTGCCAGCAGCGTAGTGTTCGGACTAGCGGGTACGAATGAGCAGTTCTTC	CASSVVFGLAGTNEQFF
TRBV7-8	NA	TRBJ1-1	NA	TGTGCCAGCAGCTTACCCGCCAGTACAAACACTGAAGCTTTCTTT	CASSLPASTNTEAFF
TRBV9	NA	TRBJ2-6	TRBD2	TGTGCCAGCAGCGTAGTAGGGACTAGTACTGGGGCCAACGTCCTGACTTTC	CASSVVGTSTGANVLTF
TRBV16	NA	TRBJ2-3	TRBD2	TGTGCCAGCAGCCATTTAGAGCGGGAGCCAGATACGCAGTATTTT	CASSHLEREPDTQYF
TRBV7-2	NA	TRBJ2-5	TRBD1	TGTGCCAGCATCGCCGGGACAGGGGGCTTTTATACGGAGACCCAGTACTTC	CASIAGTGGFYTETQYF
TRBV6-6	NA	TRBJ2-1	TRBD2	TGTGCCAGTCGGGGCGGGGGGACTAGCCGACCCAATGAGCAGTTCTTC	CASRGGGTSRPNEQFF
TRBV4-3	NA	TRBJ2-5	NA	TGCGCCAGCAGCGGGGGAGGGACCCAGTACTTC	CASSGGGTQYF
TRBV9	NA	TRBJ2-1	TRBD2	TGTGCCAGCAGCGTGGGAGGGGTGTACAATGAGCAGTTCTTC	CASSVGGVYNEQFF
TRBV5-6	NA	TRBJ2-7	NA	TGTGCCAGCAGCTCCCTACTGGACGAGCAGTACTTC	CASSSLLDEQYF
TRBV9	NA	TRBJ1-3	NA	TGTGCCAGCAGCCAGGAACTTTTCGCCTTCAGGGGATCCGGAAACACCATATATTTT	CASSQELFAFRGSGNTIYF
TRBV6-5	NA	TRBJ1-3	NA	TGTGCCAGCAGTTTCTCGACAGACTCTGGAAACACCATATATTTT	CASSFSTDSGNTIYF
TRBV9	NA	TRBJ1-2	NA	TGTGCCAGCGGGGCTGAGATCTCAGGAGGCTACACCTTC	CASGAEISGGYTF
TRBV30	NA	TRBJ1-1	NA	TGTGCCTGTAGAATGAACACTGAAGCTTTCTTT	CACRMNTEAFF
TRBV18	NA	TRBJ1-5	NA	TGTGCCAGCTCACCACCAGGACAGCCTAGCAATCAGCCCCAGCATTTT	CASSPPGQPSNQPQHF
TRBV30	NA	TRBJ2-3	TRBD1	TGTGCCTGGAGTGCCGGGACAGGGAGGGATACGCAGTATTTT	CAWSAGTGRDTQYF
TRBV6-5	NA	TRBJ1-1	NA	TGTGCCAGCAGTTACCCCAGGACAGATGTGGCTTTCTTT	CASSYPRTDVAFF
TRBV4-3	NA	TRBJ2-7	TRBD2	TGCGCCAGCAGCCACTTAGCGGGAACGTACGAGCAGTACTTC	CASSHLAGTYEQYF
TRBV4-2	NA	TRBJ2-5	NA	TGTGCCAGCAGCCAAGTGGCGGGATGGGAGACCCAGTACTTC	CASSQVAGWETQYF
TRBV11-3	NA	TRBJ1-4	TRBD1	TGTGCCAGCAGCTTCCGCGGGACAGAGCTTTCCGCAACTAATGAAAAACTGTTTTTT	CASSFRGTELSATNEKLFF
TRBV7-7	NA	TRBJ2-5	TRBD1	TGTGCTAGCAGCCTAACGGGACAGTATCAAGAGACCCAGTACTTC	CASSLTGQYQETQYF
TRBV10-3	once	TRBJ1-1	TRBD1	TGTGCCATCAGTGCTAGGGACAGACACACTGAAGCTTTCTTT	CAISARDRHTEAFF
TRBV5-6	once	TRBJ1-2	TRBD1	TGTGCCAGCAGCTCCGGGACAGAACTCAATAAAGCTAACTATGGCTACACCTTC	CASSSGTELNKANYGYTF
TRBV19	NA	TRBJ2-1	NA	TGTGCCAGTACCAAGGGGCCGGCTCCCCTTTACAATGAGCAGTTCTTC	CASTKGPAPLYNEQFF
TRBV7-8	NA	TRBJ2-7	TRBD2	TGTGCCAGCAGCCCGACCGGGAGCGGGAGCTCCTACGAGCAGTACTTC	CASSPTGSGSSYEQYF
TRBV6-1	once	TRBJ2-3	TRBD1	TGTGCCAGCAGTGGTGGGACAGGGGTTACGAGCACAGATACGCAGTATTTT	CASSGGTGVTSTDTQYF
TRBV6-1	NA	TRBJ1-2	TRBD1	TGTGCCAGCCTCCCCCGGGACAGGGTAGGAGGCTACACCTTC	CASLPRDRVGGYTF
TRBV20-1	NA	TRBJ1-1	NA	TGCAGTGCTTCCACAGGGATTCGCGCTTTCTTT	CSASTGIRAFF
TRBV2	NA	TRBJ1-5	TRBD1	TGTGCCAGCAGCTTCGACAGGGAGGTTCAGCCCCAGCATTTT	CASSFDREVQPQHF